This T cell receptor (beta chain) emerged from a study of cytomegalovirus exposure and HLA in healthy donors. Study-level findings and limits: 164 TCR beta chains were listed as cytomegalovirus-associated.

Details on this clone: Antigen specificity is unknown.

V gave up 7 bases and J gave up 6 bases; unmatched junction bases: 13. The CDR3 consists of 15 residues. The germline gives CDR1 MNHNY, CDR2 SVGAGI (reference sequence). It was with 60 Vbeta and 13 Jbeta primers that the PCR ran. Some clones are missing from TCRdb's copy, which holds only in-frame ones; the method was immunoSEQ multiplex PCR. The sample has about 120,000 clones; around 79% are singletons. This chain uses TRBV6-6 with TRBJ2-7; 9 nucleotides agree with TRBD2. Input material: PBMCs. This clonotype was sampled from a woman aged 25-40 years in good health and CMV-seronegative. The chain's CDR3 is CASTLRRGGRIEQYF. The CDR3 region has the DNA TGTGCCAGCACCCTGAGGCGGGGGGGCCGAATCGAGCAGTACTTC.